The source of this T cell receptor (beta chain) is a study of identical twins. The sample holds a few counts of this clonotype. TCRdb used MiXCR to reprocess the 5' RACE reads, holding one entry per CDR3 protein. This sample carries some 500,000 distinct CDR3 sequences, under 25% of them seen once, and the ten largest clones take around 0.91%. Germline V gene sequence: CDR1 DFQATT, CDR2 SNEGSKA (reference sequence). The CDR3 runs to 15 residues. J was trimmed by 2 bases and V by 2 bases; bases with no gene match: 2. These data also featured in a second study, about T cells expressing NK-cell markers.

The sequence came from a woman aged 18-29 years in good health. Sequenced input: CD4+ T cells sorted from blood. This chain links TRBV20-1 with TRBJ2-2; TRBD1 agrees at 10 bases. CDR3 nucleotide sequence: TGCAGTGCTAGACGGACAGGGGGTAACACCGGGGAGCTGTTTTTT. It codes for CSARRTGGNTGELFF.